This TCR beta chain was recorded in a study of blood T cell repertoires in COVID-19. Data came from immunoSEQ multiplex PCR; TCRdb stores just in-frame clones and leaves some out. This sample has roughly 90,000 clones, with 70% to 85% found just once. V lost 3 bases and J lost 4, with 9 bases in between. CDR1 is KGHSH, CDR2 LQKENI, per germline. The CDR3 extends over 13 amino acids. This chain links TRBV18 with TRBJ2-5; D unresolved. This receptor was identified in a woman of 80 years or more with COVID-19, enrolled during active disease. Sequenced input: peripheral blood. The CDR3, as DNA: TGTGCCAGCTCACCCTCGGGTGGAGAGACCCAGTACTTC. This sequence encodes CASSPSGGETQYF.